Presented here are 20 T cell receptor beta chains from one specimen sequenced in a study of cytomegalovirus exposure and HLA in healthy donors. PCR primers comprised 60 Vbeta and 13 Jbeta primers. TCRdb keeps only in-frame clones here, not all; method: immunoSEQ multiplex PCR. In the table there are about 120,000 clones, 76% of which are singletons. The sequencing input was PBMCs. The source is a woman in her forties in good health and CMV-seropositive.

The DNA for the CDR3 is TGCGCCAGCAGTGACCCGGGACAAGGTTTGTCCGGGGAGCTGTTTTTT. The encoded protein is CASSDPGQGLSGELFF. The chain recombines TRBV10-1 with TRBJ2-2, with a tentative D call TRBD1 (6 bases). CDR1 WNHNN and CDR2 SYGVQD come from the germline V gene (reference sequence). V shed 3 bases and J shed 6 bases, with 17 bases lying between them. The length of the CDR3 is 16 residues.

The chain has TRBV11-2 and TRBJ2-5, with D perhaps TRBD1 (5 bases). The CDR3 is 14 amino acids. The V end lost 5 bases, the J end lost 2 bases, and 12 bases lay between the germline ends. Germline CDR1 reads SGHAT; CDR2 reads FQNNGV. The CDR3 region has the DNA TGTGCCAGCAGCAGTCAGGGCTCTCAAGAGACCCAGTACTTC. This gives the protein CASSSQGSQETQYF. Together with reference TRBV11-2 and TRBJ2-5, the CDR3 gives the full variable domain: EAGVAQSPRYKIIEKRQSVAFWCNPISGHATLYWYQQILGQGPKLLIQFQNNGVVDDSQLPKDRFSAERLKGVDSTLKIQPAKLEDSAVYLCASSSQGSQETQYFGPGTRLLVL.

The chain employs TRBV6-6 and TRBJ1-6; 7 bases fit TRBD1. V gave up 2 bases and J gave up 7 bases; unmatched junction bases: 8. CDR1 MNHNY and CDR2 SVGAGI come from the germline V gene (reference sequence). This CDR3 spans 16 amino acids. CDR3 sequence: CASSYRPGQRNSPLHF. The CDR3 DNA reads TGTGCCAGCAGTTACCGACCGGGACAGAGAAATTCACCCCTCCACTTT.

V gene TRBV7-8 combines with J gene TRBJ1-1; D perhaps matches TRBD1 (5 bases). The V end lost 1 base, the J end lost 7 bases, and 16 bases lay between the germline ends. The CDR3 is 15 amino acids. Germline loops: CDR1 SGHVS, CDR2 FQNEAQ. CDR3: CASSLGVTERFEAFF. In DNA, the CDR3 is TGTGCCAGCAGCTTAGGGGTGACAGAAAGATTTGAAGCTTTCTTT.

The rearrangement links TRBV19 to TRBJ2-2; perhaps TRBD1 as D (6 bases). Germline-derived CDR1 and CDR2 are LNHDA and SQIVND (reference sequence). Trimming pared 1 base from V and 4 bases from J, leaving 10 bases between. This CDR3 region has 15 residues. CDR3 bases: TGTGCCAGTAGTATAGGGACAGTTCGCACCGGGGAGCTGTTTTTT. Protein product: CASSIGTVRTGELFF.

The rearrangement links TRBV27 to TRBJ1-5, with D hard to call. The germline V and J ends were trimmed by 3 bases and 3 bases, with 12 bases remaining between them. Germline CDR1 and CDR2: MNHEY and SMNVEV (reference sequence). The CDR3 has 15 amino acids. CDR3 residues: CASSLYGLTNQPQHF. DNA for the CDR3: TGTGCCAGCAGTTTGTACGGACTTACCAATCAGCCCCAGCATTTT.

DNA of the CDR3: TGCGCCAGCCCCCTAGAAATATCAACTAGCGGGGGGGACAATGAGCAGTTCTTC. Residues: CASPLEISTSGGDNEQFF. V gene TRBV10-1 combines with J gene TRBJ2-1; TRBD2 agrees at 13 bases. The germline V gene has CDR1 WNHNN and CDR2 SYGVQD (reference sequence). V lost 8 bases, J lost 5 bases, and 15 bases stayed unmatched. CDR3 length: 18 amino acids.

This clone has more than one count but fewer than ten. This chain connects TRBV5-1 to TRBJ1-6; D remains unclear. This CDR3 is 16 amino acids long. CDR1 and CDR2 (germline): SGHRS, YFSETQ. V lost 0 bases, J lost 1 base, and 8 bases lay in between. CDR3 in DNA: TGCGCCAGCAGCTTGGTCGGTGGTTCCTATAATTCACCCCTCCACTTT. Translated: CASSLVGGSYNSPLHF.

This clone showed up just a few times. Its ends do not fully match the called genes, so a read error is possible. The CDR3 region has the DNA TGTGCCATCGGCGGGACGGCCTTTGCTAGGGTCTTC. It yields the protein CAIGGTAFARVF. This chain connects TRBV10-3 to TRBJ2-1; weak D call: TRBD2 (6 bases). The CDR3 consists of 12 residues. Germline CDR1 ENHRY, CDR2 SYGVKD.

This clone was picked up a small number of times. This sequence joins TRBV5-1 and TRBJ1-1; 12 bases line up with TRBD1. The germline V gene encodes CDR1 SGHRS and CDR2 YFSETQ. Losses at the gene ends were 2 bases for V and 9 bases for J; bases not matched to a gene: 11. This CDR3 contains 16 residues. CDR3 loop: CASSLPGQGARWKAFF. Here the CDR3 DNA reads TGCGCCAGCAGCTTACCGGGACAGGGGGCGCGGTGGAAAGCTTTCTTT.

CDR3 amino acids: CASSEGDLGVETQYF. The CDR3 bases are TGTGCCAGCAGTGAGGGGGACCTGGGCGTAGAGACCCAGTACTTC. This chain connects TRBV27 to TRBJ2-5, with D possibly matching TRBD1 (6 bases). The CDR3 runs to 15 residues. Trimming shortened V by 5 bases and J by 4 bases, and 17 bases separated the two germline ends. Per germline, CDR1 MNHEY and CDR2 SMNVEV (reference sequence).

The sample holds a few counts of this clone. The chain joins TRBV5-1 to TRBJ2-2; D is ambiguous. This CDR3 is built from 14 residues. Germline CDR1 reads SGHRS; CDR2 reads YFSETQ. V was pared by 1 base and J by 1 base, with 5 bases between. The CDR3 is CASSLLRNTGELFF. Written as DNA, the CDR3 is TGCGCCAGCAGCTTGCTCAGGAACACCGGGGAGCTGTTTTTT.

This clone has only a few counts. The chain employs TRBV11-2 and TRBJ1-4; no firm D call. The germline V gene encodes CDR1 SGHAT and CDR2 FQNNGV. Trimming shortened V by 5 bases and J by 4 bases, and 11 bases separated the two germline ends. CDR3 size: 14 residues. CDR3 sequence: CASSPSGVNEKLFF. CDR3 in DNA: TGTGCCAGCAGCCCTAGCGGGGTTAATGAAAAACTGTTTTTT.

This clone was seen once. This chain joins TRBV2 and TRBJ1-2; D is possibly TRBD1 (6 bases). The CDR3 length is 14 residues. Germline V gene sequence: CDR1 SNHLY, CDR2 FYNNEI. V was clipped by 6 bases and J by 3 bases, with 14 bases between them. The CDR3: CASRPLQGHYGYTF. As DNA, the CDR3 is TGTGCCAGCAGACCCTTACAGGGACACTATGGCTACACCTTC. The full variable domain, completed using reference TRBV2 and TRBJ1-2, is EPEVTQTPSHQVTQMGQEVILRCVPISNHLYFYWYRQILGQKVEFLVSFYNNEISEKSEIFDDQFSVERPDGSNFTLKIRSTKLEDSAMYFCASRPLQGHYGYTFGSGTRLTVV.

This clone has more than one count but fewer than ten. Germline is not matched at one junction end, which may reflect a read error. The rearrangement joins TRBV7-9 to TRBJ2-7; D gene uncertain. The germline V gene has CDR1 SEHNR and CDR2 FQNEAQ (reference sequence). This CDR3 comprises 12 residues. CDR3 amino acids: CSSSLSRYEQYF. CDR3 nucleotides: TGTTCCAGCAGCTTAAGCCGCTACGAGCAGTACTTC.

The genes are TRBV5-1 and TRBJ2-1; the match to TRBD2 covers 9 bases. After removal of 3 bases from V and 6 bases from J, the junction contained 7 bases not matched to a gene. Germline-derived CDR1 and CDR2 are SGHRS and YFSETQ. This CDR3 comprises 15 residues. CDR3 in DNA: TGCGCCAGCAGCTCTCTAGCGGGGTATCCCAATGAGCAGTTCTTC. Protein product: CASSSLAGYPNEQFF. The full variable domain, rest sourced from reference TRBV5-1 and TRBJ2-1, is KAGVTQTPRYLIKTRGQQVTLSCSPISGHRSVSWYQQTPGQGLQFLFEYFSETQRNKGNFPGRFSGRQFSNSRSEMNVSTLELGDSALYLCASSSLAGYPNEQFFGPGTRLTVL.

There are a few counts of this clone. The chain couples TRBV5-1 to TRBJ1-4; D call uncertain. The ends were cut back, 0 bases at V and 8 bases at J, with 17 bases in the middle. This CDR3 region has 16 residues. Germline loops: CDR1 SGHRS, CDR2 YFSETQ. The CDR3 bases are TGCGCCAGCAGCTTGGGAGTCGATGGCCTCGGGGAAAAACTGTTTTTT. Its translation is CASSLGVDGLGEKLFF. The whole variable domain, filled in from reference TRBV5-1 and TRBJ1-4, reads KAGVTQTPRYLIKTRGQQVTLSCSPISGHRSVSWYQQTPGQGLQFLFEYFSETQRNKGNFPGRFSGRQFSNSRSEMNVSTLELGDSALYLCASSLGVDGLGEKLFFGSGTQLSVL.

This clone was counted once. This sequence joins TRBV7-9 and TRBJ1-1; unclear D gene. The CDR3 spans 15 residues. The V end was cut by 8 bases, the J end by 4 bases, with 20 bases between. Germline V CDR1 and CDR2: SEHNR, FQNEAQ (reference sequence). The CDR3 DNA sequence: TGTGCCAGCGGAATAATTAAAGGGAGAAGCACTGAAGCTTTCTTT. Protein product: CASGIIKGRSTEAFF.

This clone occurred once. V usage is TRBV27 and J usage is TRBJ2-6, with TRBD2 matching over 13 bases. V gave up 6 bases and J gave up 3 bases; unmatched junction bases: 2. The CDR3 sequence is 16 residues long. CDR1 and CDR2 from the germline V gene are MNHEY and SMNVEV (reference sequence). The CDR3 DNA follows: TGTGCCAGCAGCGGGACTAGCGGGGTTGGGGCCAACGTCCTGACTTTC. This translates into CASSGTSGVGANVLTF.

About this clone: The sample has other DNA sequences that encode this CDR3 too. The chain is built from TRBV4-1 and TRBJ1-2, with 7 bases identical to TRBD1. There are 16 residues in the CDR3. V shed 0 bases, J shed 2 bases, and the junction held 6 bases outside the gene matches. CDR1 is MGHRA and CDR2 is YSYEKL in the germline V gene. CDR3 region: CASSQDQLQGNYGYTF. The CDR3 DNA sequence: TGCGCCAGCAGCCAAGACCAATTACAGGGGAACTATGGCTACACCTTC.